The next 24 T cell receptor beta chains were all read from a single sample in a study of T cell repertoires in cytomegalovirus infection. TCRdb re-analysed the reads in MiXCR, keeping a single row per CDR3 protein. The sample consists of 650,000 to 850,000 distinct CDR3 sequences, 25% to 35% of them appearing once. What these receptors recognize is not known. The material was cultured CD8+ T cells from PBMCs, obtained from culture after CMV antigen stimulation. These receptors were obtained from a human donor in good health (CMV status not recorded). Some clones in this sample may be carry-over from other donors' samples.

This clonotype was seen a handful of times. The chain couples TRBV27 to TRBJ2-7, with 9 bases lining up with TRBD1. In germline, CDR1 is MNHEY, CDR2 SMNVEV (reference sequence). The CDR3 sequence is 14 residues long. Germline trimming cut 4 bases from V and 6 bases from J; bases unmatched to any gene: 7. This chain's CDR3 is CASSSLGQGSEQYF. CDR3 nucleotides: TGTGCCAGCAGTTCCTTGGGACAGGGTAGCGAGCAGTACTTC.

The sample holds many counts of this clonotype. The J gene is TRBJ2-1, the V gene TRBV6-6, with TRBD1 identical over 8 bases. Germline trimming cut 0 bases from V and 4 bases from J; bases unmatched to any gene: 8. Germline CDR1 MNHNY, CDR2 SVGAGI (reference sequence). CDR3 length: 17 amino acids. CDR3 residues: CASSYSRGPLFYNEQFF. CDR3 DNA: TGTGCCAGCAGTTACTCCAGGGGGCCACTGTTTTACAATGAGCAGTTCTTC.

This clonotype has at least ten counts. The genes are TRBV7-3 and TRBJ2-5, with TRBD1 identical over 9 bases. The CDR3 sequence is 15 residues long. Germline V gene lookup returns CDR1 SGHTA and CDR2 FQGTGA. V trimming: 6 bases; J trimming: 5 bases; junction bases outside the gene matches: 10. The CDR3 spells CASSWAGTGLETQYF. The CDR3 DNA follows: TGTGCCAGCAGTTGGGCCGGGACAGGGTTGGAGACCCAGTACTTC.

This clonotype was counted between two and nine times. V usage is TRBV7-9 and J usage is TRBJ1-4; D perhaps matches TRBD1 (5 bases). The germline V gene encodes CDR1 SEHNR and CDR2 FQNEAQ (reference sequence). Trimming removed 10 bases from V and 3 bases from J, with 12 bases in between. There are 13 residues in the CDR3. The CDR3 bases are TGTGCCACAAGGGGAGGAGCTAATGAAAAACTGTTTTTT. Encoded protein: CATRGGANEKLFF. The full variable domain, rest sourced from reference TRBV7-9 and TRBJ1-4, is DTGVSQNPRHKITKRGQNVTFRCDPISEHNRLYWYRQTLGQGPEFLTYFQNEAQLEKSRLLSDRFSAERPKGSFSTLEIQRTEQGDSAMYLCATRGGANEKLFFGSGTQLSVL.

This clonotype was seen a few times. This chain links TRBV7-9 with TRBJ1-5, with 7 bases fitting TRBD1. The CDR3 extends over 14 amino acids. With V trimmed by 6 bases and J by 3 bases, 5 bases remained unmatched. Germline loops: CDR1 SEHNR, CDR2 FQNEAQ (reference sequence). The CDR3 sequence: CASRKTGFNQPQHF. DNA for the CDR3: TGTGCCAGCAGGAAGACAGGGTTCAATCAGCCCCAGCATTTT.

This clonotype has just a few counts. The CDR3 bases are TGTGCCAGCAGTCCAAACACAGGGAGCTTCCCCTACAATGAGCAGTTCTTC. Protein product: CASSPNTGSFPYNEQFF. The chain combines TRBV6-1 with TRBJ2-1; perhaps TRBD1 as D (6 bases). CDR1 is MNHNS, CDR2 SASEGT, per germline. The CDR3 is made up of 17 amino acids. V dropped 5 bases and J dropped 2 bases, with 19 bases sitting between them.

The genes are TRBV7-6 and TRBJ1-4; tentatively, D is TRBD1 (5 bases). Germline V gene sequence: CDR1 SGHVS, CDR2 FNYEAQ. V shed 8 bases and J shed 7 bases, with 14 bases lying between them. The CDR3 is made up of 13 amino acids. This chain's CDR3 is CASSKGPSEKLFF. The CDR3, as DNA: TGTGCCAGCTCTAAGGGGCCGAGTGAAAAACTGTTTTTT.

This clonotype showed up many times. The V and J genes are TRBV4-1 and TRBJ2-2, with D hard to call. Trimming cost V 6 bases and J 0 bases, with 14 bases left between them. CDR3 length: 16 residues. Germline V lookup: CDR1 MGHRA, CDR2 YSYEKL. CDR3 nucleotides: TGCGCCAGCAGTCCATTGGGCGTAGCGAACACCGGGGAGCTGTTTTTT. It encodes CASSPLGVANTGELFF.

The V gene is TRBV5-5, the J gene TRBJ1-1; D remains unclear. The ends were cut back, 3 bases at V and 0 bases at J, with 6 bases in the middle. This CDR3 has 13 amino acids. The germline V gene encodes CDR1 SGHKS and CDR2 YYEKEE (reference sequence). The CDR3 DNA reads TGTGCCAGCAGCTCCGACCTGAACACTGAAGCTTTCTTT. It codes for CASSSDLNTEAFF.

This clonotype was seen more than once but under ten times. The chain employs TRBV12-5 and TRBJ2-5; tentatively, D is TRBD1 (6 bases). CDR3 length: 14 residues. Germline V lookup: CDR1 LGHNT, CDR2 FRNRAP. The germline V and J ends were trimmed by 4 bases and 9 bases, with 18 bases remaining between them. CDR3: CASGSGQSVPAQYF. Written as DNA, the CDR3 is TGTGCTAGTGGTTCGGGACAATCCGTCCCGGCCCAGTACTTC.

The chain is built from TRBV4-1 and TRBJ2-7; 9 positions agree with TRBD1. V was pared by 2 bases and J by 1 base, with 9 bases of the junction left unmatched. Germline values: CDR1 MGHRA, CDR2 YSYEKL. The CDR3 is 17 residues long. Here the CDR3 reads CASSQRLTGQGSYEQYF. The CDR3 DNA is TGCGCCAGCAGCCAAAGACTTACGGGACAGGGATCCTACGAGCAGTACTTC.

This chain joins TRBV5-6 and TRBJ2-7; 7 bases line up with TRBD1. This CDR3 is 12 amino acids long. V lost 4 bases, J lost 6 bases, and 4 bases stayed unmatched. Germline assignment: CDR1 SGHDT and CDR2 YYEEEE. The CDR3 bases are TGTGCCAGCAGCGCGACAGGGACCGAGCAGTACGTC. Translation: CASSATGTEQYV.

This rearrangement joins TRBV29-1 to TRBJ2-2; D possibly corresponds to TRBD1 (5 bases). The CDR3 consists of 15 residues. The V and J ends lost 4 bases and 3 bases respectively, with 15 bases between them. Germline V gives CDR1 SQVTM, CDR2 ANQGSEA. Here the CDR3 reads CSVAFQGWDTGELFF. The CDR3 DNA reads as TGCAGCGTTGCTTTTCAGGGTTGGGACACCGGGGAGCTGTTTTTT.

The chain recombines TRBV12-3 or TRBV12-4 with TRBJ1-5; a possible D gene is TRBD1 (5 bases). Trimming pared 3 bases from V and 4 bases from J, leaving 13 bases between. The CDR3 extends over 15 amino acids. This chain's CDR3 is CASSFWLGGNQPQHF. DNA of the CDR3: TGTGCCAGCAGTTTTTGGTTGGGGGGGAATCAGCCCCAGCATTTT.

This clonotype was seen at least ten times. CDR3 protein: CASSPIGTSGVLEQFF. The CDR3 coding sequence is TGTGCCAGCAGTCCAATTGGGACTAGCGGGGTCCTTGAGCAGTTCTTC. The chain links TRBV12-3 or TRBV12-4 to TRBJ2-1, with 13 bases fitting TRBD2. CDR3 length: 16 residues. The V and J ends lost 5 bases and 9 bases, in that order; junction bases with no gene match: 10.

The chain has TRBV28 and TRBJ1-2; 10 bases align to TRBD1. Germline assignment: CDR1 MDHEN and CDR2 SYDVKM. The CDR3 length is 17 residues. The V gene end was trimmed by 7 bases and the J gene end by 3 bases; junction bases not matched to a gene: 14. In DNA form, the CDR3 reads TGTGCCAGCACCCTGACAGGGGGCTATGTATTTGACTATGGCTACACCTTC. This codes for CASTLTGGYVFDYGYTF.

The chain carries TRBV12-5 and TRBJ2-3; D is unclear. V lost 5 bases to trimming and J lost 0 bases, with 21 bases between them. This CDR3 comprises 18 residues. Per germline, CDR1 LGHNT and CDR2 FRNRAP. In nucleotides, the CDR3 is TGTGCTAGTGGTCTATCCTCCGAAGGGATAGGTAGCACAGATACGCAGTATTTT. It yields the protein CASGLSSEGIGSTDTQYF. Filled out from reference TRBV12-5 and TRBJ2-3, the complete variable domain reads DARVTQTPRHKVTEMGQEVTMRCQPILGHNTVFWYRQTMMQGLELLAYFRNRAPLDDSGMPKDRFSAEMPDATLATLKIQPSEPRDSAVYFCASGLSSEGIGSTDTQYFGPGTRLTVL.

This clonotype was counted ten times or more. The rearrangement joins TRBV7-9 to TRBJ2-7, with 9 bases matching TRBD1. Looked up from germline, CDR1 is SEHNR and CDR2 is FQNEAQ (reference sequence). The CDR3 spans 12 residues. The ends lost 5 bases at V and 4 bases at J; junction bases unmatched: 0. The CDR3 bases are TGTGCCAGCAGCGACAGGGGGTACGAGCAGTACTTC. Translated: CASSDRGYEQYF.

This chain uses TRBV5-1 with TRBJ2-5; 7 nucleotides agree with TRBD1. The V gene end was trimmed by 3 bases and the J gene end by 1 base; junction bases not matched to a gene: 3. The V gene's germline CDR1 is SGHRS and CDR2 YFSETQ. This CDR3 is 14 amino acids long. The chain's CDR3 is CASSSGQAQETQYF. CDR3 nucleotide sequence: TGCGCCAGCAGCTCCGGACAGGCCCAAGAGACCCAGTACTTC.

This clonotype was seen many times. The V gene is TRBV7-2, the J gene TRBJ2-3, with 8 bases aligning to TRBD2. With 0 bases clipped from V and 5 bases from J, the junction kept 4 bases outside the gene matches. This CDR3 has 15 amino acids. Germline V gives CDR1 SGHTA, CDR2 FQGNSA. Here the CDR3 DNA reads TGTGCCAGCAGCTTAGCCGGGGGGGGAAGAGATACGCAGTATTTT. This sequence encodes CASSLAGGGRDTQYF.

This clonotype has only one observation. The rearrangement joins TRBV6-1 to TRBJ2-7; perhaps TRBD2 as D (7 bases). In germline, CDR1 is MNHNS, CDR2 SASEGT. The CDR3 covers 16 residues. Trimming pared 5 bases from V and 0 bases from J, leaving 17 bases between. CDR3 amino acids: CASSPLEGGISYEQYV. The CDR3 region has the DNA TGTGCCAGCAGTCCCTTGGAGGGGGGGATCTCCTACGAGCAGTACGTC.

This clonotype was detected only once. The junction and the germline gene differ at one end; a read error may be behind it. V and J are TRBV5-3 and TRBJ2-1; the D gene is possibly TRBD1 (5 bases). TRBV5-3 is given ORF status, its function remaining uncertain. The CDR3 contains 14 residues. CDR3 amino acids: CASSLSREYNEQFF. As DNA, the CDR3 is TGTGCCAGCAGCTTAAGCAGGGAATACAATGAGCAGTTCTTC.

This clonotype came up a few times. J is TRBJ2-1 and V is TRBV11-3, with 9 bases lining up with TRBD1. This CDR3 comprises 16 residues. CDR1 and CDR2 from the germline V gene are SGHNT and YENEEA. The trim removed 2 bases at V and 2 bases at J, leaving 4 bases unmatched. For the CDR3, the DNA is TGTGCCAGCAGCTTAAGGACAGGGGCCCCCTACAATGAGCAGTTCTTC. Translated, it gives CASSLRTGAPYNEQFF.

This chain connects TRBV27 to TRBJ2-7; no firm D call. Trimming took off 2 bases at V and 3 bases at J, with 8 bases between the two ends. This CDR3 is 13 amino acids long. Germline V lookup: CDR1 MNHEY, CDR2 SMNVEV (reference sequence). CDR3 DNA sequence: TGTGCCAGCAGTTTACAGGTAAACTACGAGCAGTACTTC. Translating it yields CASSLQVNYEQYF.